The sequence of this T cell receptor (beta chain) was determined in a study of cytomegalovirus exposure and HLA in healthy donors. Study in general: Falling in the Caucasian-associated ancestry cluster were approximately 84% of about 400 genotyped donors. Study results and limitations: The sole available immune exposure information was CMV serostatus.

PCR amplification relied on 60 Vbeta primers (plus 13 Jbeta primers). The method was immunoSEQ multiplex PCR; TCRdb's version includes in-frame clones alone and lacks a portion of them. The data contain about 200,000 clones, 70% to 90% of them singletons. A remark on this clone: The target antigen is unknown.

In germline, CDR1 is SGHRS, CDR2 YFSETQ. This CDR3 is 15 amino acids long. Between the trimmed V and J ends, which lost 0 bases and 5 bases, there was a span of 9 bases. The chain couples TRBV5-1 to TRBJ1-6, with D tentatively TRBD1 (5 bases). Sequenced sample: PBMCs. This TCR came from a woman aged 25 to 39 in good health and CMV-seronegative. The CDR3: CASSLEGLDNSPLHF. CDR3 coding DNA: TGCGCCAGCAGCTTGGAGGGGTTGGATAATTCACCCCTCCACTTT.